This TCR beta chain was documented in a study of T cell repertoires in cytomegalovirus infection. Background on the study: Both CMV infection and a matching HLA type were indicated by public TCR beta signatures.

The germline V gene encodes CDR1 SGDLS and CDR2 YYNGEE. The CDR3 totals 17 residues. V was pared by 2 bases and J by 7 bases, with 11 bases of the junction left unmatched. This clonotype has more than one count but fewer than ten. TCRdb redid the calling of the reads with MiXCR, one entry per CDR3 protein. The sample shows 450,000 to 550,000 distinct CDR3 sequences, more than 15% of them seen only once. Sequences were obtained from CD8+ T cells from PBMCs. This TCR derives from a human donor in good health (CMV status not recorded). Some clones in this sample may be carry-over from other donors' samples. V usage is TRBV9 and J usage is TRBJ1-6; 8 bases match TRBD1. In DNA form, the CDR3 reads TGTGCCAGCAGCGTCAGTTCCAGACAGGGGACCAATTCACCCCTCCACTTT. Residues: CASSVSSRQGTNSPLHF.